Following are 18 T cell receptor beta chains from one sample sequenced in a study of Ad26.COV2.S vaccination and SARS-CoV-2 variants. The assay was immunoSEQ multiplex PCR, and TCRdb's table has in-frame clones only and misses some. The sample gives 350,000 to 600,000 clones, roughly nine tenths of which show up once; about 1.5% is in the top ten. Treatment denoted: some 20 received Ad26.COV2.S at low or high dose, single or two shots; about 5 received placebo; per-sample allocation not given. It was on day 63 after the first vaccine or placebo injection that samples were taken. The sample in question was peripheral blood, obtained in a trial of Ad26.COV2.S vaccine versus placebo. The receptors stem from a person between 18 and 59 years old who received the Ad26.COV2.S COVID-19 vaccine or a placebo.

The rearrangement joins TRBV27 to TRBJ1-1; D is ambiguous. The V end was cut by 5 bases, the J end by 3 bases, with 10 bases between. CDR1 and CDR2 from the germline V gene are MNHEY and SMNVEV (reference sequence). There are 13 residues in the CDR3. CDR3 nucleotide sequence: TGTGCCAGCAGTGAGGACGGATACACTGAAGCTTTCTTT. Its translation: CASSEDGYTEAFF.

This chain connects TRBV27 to TRBJ1-2; no clear D gene. Between the trimmed V and J ends, which lost 4 bases and 1 base, there was a span of 7 bases. The CDR3 consists of 13 residues. Germline-derived CDR1 and CDR2 are MNHEY and SMNVEV (reference sequence). CDR3 protein: CASSSNSNYGYTF. CDR3 in DNA: TGTGCCAGCAGTTCAAACAGTAACTATGGCTACACCTTC.

The CDR3 DNA sequence: TGTGCCAGCAGGCTACAAGTCGAGCAGTACTTC. Translating gives CASRLQVEQYF. V usage is TRBV6-6 and J usage is TRBJ2-7; D gene unclear. Trimming cost V 6 bases and J 6 bases, with 9 bases left between them. Germline V CDR1 and CDR2: MNHNY, SVGAGI (reference sequence). There are 11 residues in the CDR3.

The J gene is TRBJ2-1, the V gene TRBV7-8; 8 nucleotides line up with TRBD1. The V gene end was trimmed by 4 bases and the J gene end by 8 bases; junction bases not matched to a gene: 7. This CDR3 is 14 amino acids long. Germline lookup yields CDR1 SGHVS and CDR2 FQNEAQ. CDR3 coding DNA: TGTGCCAGCAGCTCCGGGACAGGCGAATATGAGCAGTTCTTC. This encodes CASSSGTGEYEQFF.

The rearrangement uses TRBV4-1 and TRBJ2-3, with D tentatively TRBD1 or TRBD2 (5 bases each). The CDR3 runs 16 residues. Trimming shortened V by 1 base and J by 4 bases, and 15 bases separated the two germline ends. The V gene's germline CDR1 is MGHRA and CDR2 YSYEKL. This CDR3 is CASSQVGPQAADTQYF. The CDR3 bases are TGCGCCAGCAGCCAAGTGGGACCCCAGGCGGCAGATACGCAGTATTTT.

This clone was picked up one time. This chain joins TRBV6-2 or TRBV6-3 and TRBJ2-2; D might be TRBD1 or TRBD2, each matching 6 bases. CDR1 and CDR2 (germline): MNHEY, SVGEGT. V lost 1 base and J 5 bases, leaving 11 bases between the germline ends. The CDR3 is 15 amino acids. CDR3: CASSYWGAGTGELFF. The CDR3 DNA reads as TGTGCCAGCAGTTACTGGGGGGCAGGGACCGGGGAGCTGTTTTTT.

This chain connects TRBV7-8 to TRBJ1-2, with D uncertain. This CDR3 region has 16 residues. Germline V lookup: CDR1 SGHVS, CDR2 FQNEAQ. Trimming left V 0 bases short and J 4 bases short, with 15 bases between. CDR3 coding DNA: TGTGCCAGCAGCTTAGCCCCAGGTGGGCATAGCTATGGCTACACCTTC. Residues: CASSLAPGGHSYGYTF.

The chain carries TRBV28 and TRBJ1-6; the D gene is possibly TRBD1 (5 bases). Germline CDR1 and CDR2: MDHEN and SYDVKM. The CDR3 is made up of 17 amino acids. V lost 3 bases and J 5 bases, leaving 17 bases between the germline ends. The CDR3 DNA sequence: TGTGCCAGCAGTTTCTCGTCGTCCGACAGAGATAATTCACCCCTCCACTTT. This gives the protein CASSFSSSDRDNSPLHF.

The CDR3 coding sequence is TGCGCCAGCAGCTTACAGGGGTCCTACAATGAGCAGTTCTTC. It codes for CASSLQGSYNEQFF. V is TRBV5-1 and J is TRBJ2-1; 7 bases agree with TRBD1. The J segment lost 1 base and the V segment lost 2 bases, leaving 0 bases of the junction unmatched. The CDR3 has 14 residues. The V gene's germline CDR1 is SGHRS and CDR2 YFSETQ.

A single count supports this clone. V gene TRBV7-9 combines with J gene TRBJ1-5; 10 nucleotides match TRBD1. Losses at the gene ends were 1 base for V and 4 bases for J; bases not matched to a gene: 1. There are 15 residues in the CDR3. Germline-derived CDR1 and CDR2 are SEHNR and FQNEAQ (reference sequence). CDR3 sequence reads: CASSLGQGANQPQHF. CDR3 nucleotide sequence: TGTGCCAGCAGCTTAGGACAGGGGGCGAATCAGCCCCAGCATTTT.

The chain combines TRBV27 with TRBJ2-5; D is undetermined. The length of the CDR3 is 11 residues. Germline CDR1 reads MNHEY; CDR2 reads SMNVEV (reference sequence). V was pared by 7 bases and J by 4 bases, with 7 bases between. Here the CDR3 reads CASKGGETQYF. The CDR3 coding sequence is TGTGCCAGCAAAGGTGGAGAGACCCAGTACTTC.

The chain employs TRBV13 and TRBJ2-3; the match to TRBD1 covers 11 bases. This CDR3 is 14 amino acids long. Germline trimming cut 5 bases from V and 4 bases from J; bases unmatched to any gene: 2. Germline assignment: CDR1 PRHDT and CDR2 FYEKMQ (reference sequence). CDR3 nucleotide sequence: TGTGCCAGCAGCGCGGACAGGGGGCCAGATACGCAGTATTTT. Translation: CASSADRGPDTQYF.

The chain recombines TRBV7-9 with TRBJ2-7; possible D gene TRBD2, 6 bases. Trimming pared 5 bases from V and 6 bases from J, leaving 20 bases between. Germline V gene lookup returns CDR1 SEHNR and CDR2 FQNEAQ (reference sequence). This CDR3 has 15 amino acids. The CDR3 reads CASSLMASARGEQYF. The CDR3 DNA is TGTGCCAGCAGCCTAATGGCTAGCGCGAGAGGCGAGCAGTACTTC.

V gene TRBV6-5 combines with J gene TRBJ1-1, with 7 bases fitting TRBD1. Germline values: CDR1 MNHEY, CDR2 SVGAGI. Trimming took 3 bases from V and 8 from J; bases not matched to a gene: 6. The CDR3 consists of 13 residues. The CDR3 sequence is CASSYLGGREAFF. DNA of the CDR3: TGTGCCAGCAGTTATTTAGGGGGCAGGGAAGCTTTCTTT.

The chain joins TRBV5-6 to TRBJ1-1; D remains unclear. CDR1 is SGHDT, CDR2 YYEEEE, per germline. The V end lost 2 bases, the J end lost 3 bases, and 11 bases lay between the germline ends. This CDR3 is 14 amino acids long. DNA for the CDR3: TGTGCCAGCAGCTTTTGGCTCGGGGACACTGAAGCTTTCTTT. Its protein is CASSFWLGDTEAFF.

The chain uses TRBV5-1 and TRBJ1-1, with TRBD1 matching 8 bases. The germline gives CDR1 SGHRS, CDR2 YFSETQ. The CDR3 covers 15 residues. V was pared by 3 bases and J by 4 bases, with 8 bases of the junction left unmatched. CDR3 nucleotides: TGCGCCAGCAGCTGGAGGACAGGGCAAGGCACTGAAGCTTTCTTT. Protein: CASSWRTGQGTEAFF.

The CDR3: CASRTNLGAFF. The CDR3 bases are TGTGCCAGCAGAACTAATCTGGGAGCTTTCTTT. V gene TRBV6-5 combines with J gene TRBJ1-1; unclear D gene. The V gene's germline CDR1 is MNHEY and CDR2 SVGAGI. The V end was cut by 6 bases, the J end by 10 bases, with 12 bases between. The CDR3 covers 11 residues.

For this clone: Other DNA sequences from this sample encode an identical CDR3 as well. This rearrangement joins TRBV5-1 to TRBJ1-2; the match to TRBD1 covers 9 bases. CDR3 size: 13 residues. Unmatched junction bases numbered 5, after V lost 4 bases and J lost 7 bases. Germline loops: CDR1 SGHRS, CDR2 YFSETQ. In DNA, the CDR3 is TGCGCCAGCAGCCTGGGACAGGGTTTTGGCTACACCTTC. This gives the protein CASSLGQGFGYTF.